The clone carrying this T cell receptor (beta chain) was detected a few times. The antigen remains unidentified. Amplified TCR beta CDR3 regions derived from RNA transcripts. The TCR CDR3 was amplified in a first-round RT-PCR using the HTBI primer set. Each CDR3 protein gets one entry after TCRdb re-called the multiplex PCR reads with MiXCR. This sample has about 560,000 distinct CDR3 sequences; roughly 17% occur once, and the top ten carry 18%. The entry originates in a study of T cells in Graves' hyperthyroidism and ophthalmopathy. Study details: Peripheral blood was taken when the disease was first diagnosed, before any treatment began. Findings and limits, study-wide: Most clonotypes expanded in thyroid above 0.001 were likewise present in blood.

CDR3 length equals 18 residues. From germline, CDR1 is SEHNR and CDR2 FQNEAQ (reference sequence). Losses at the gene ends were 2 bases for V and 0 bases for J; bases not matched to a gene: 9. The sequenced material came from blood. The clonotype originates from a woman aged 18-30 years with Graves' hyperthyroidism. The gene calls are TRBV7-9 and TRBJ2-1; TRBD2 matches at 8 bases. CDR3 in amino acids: CASSLMRGARSSYNEQFF. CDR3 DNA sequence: TGTGCCAGCAGCTTAATGCGGGGGGCCAGAAGCTCCTACAATGAGCAGTTCTTC.